This T cell receptor (beta chain) was found in a study of blood T cell repertoires in COVID-19. Study-level information: COVID-19 samples from acute and convalescent phases originated in the United States, Italy and Spain.

Participants, about 18 to 95 years old, spanned more than 20 US areas. Donors were grouped by their self-reported clinical history. In the original processing: Estimates of nucleated cell counts were drawn from the amplification of reference gene primers. The data were produced by immunoSEQ multiplex PCR, yet TCRdb's version contains in-frame clones alone and is incomplete. V, J and clone size were drawn from that table, and D and trimming were deduced from the DNA. The sample records roughly 430,000 clones, around 90% being singletons. Germline assignment: CDR1 MNHNY and CDR2 SVGAGI (reference sequence). After removal of 1 base from V and 7 bases from J, the junction contained 3 bases not matched to a gene. CDR3 length: 15 residues.

The rearrangement joins TRBV6-6 to TRBJ2-1; 11 positions agree with TRBD2. The TCR sequence derives from a woman between 40 and 55 years old with acute COVID-19. Sequenced sample: PBMCs or T cells enriched from blood (not recorded which). CDR3 protein: CASSYLASGGNEQFF. DNA for the CDR3: TGTGCCAGCAGTTACTTGGCTAGCGGGGGGAATGAGCAGTTCTTC.